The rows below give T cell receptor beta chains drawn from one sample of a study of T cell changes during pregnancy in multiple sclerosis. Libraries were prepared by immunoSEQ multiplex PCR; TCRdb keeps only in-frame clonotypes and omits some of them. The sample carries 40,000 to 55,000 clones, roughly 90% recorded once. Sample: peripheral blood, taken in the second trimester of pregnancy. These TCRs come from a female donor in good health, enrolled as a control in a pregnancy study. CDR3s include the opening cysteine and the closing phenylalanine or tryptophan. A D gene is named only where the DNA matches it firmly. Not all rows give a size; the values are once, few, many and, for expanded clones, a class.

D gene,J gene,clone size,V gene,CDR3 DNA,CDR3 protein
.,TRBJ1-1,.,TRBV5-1,TGCGCCAGCAGCCGCGACGGGGGAACTGAAGCTTTCTTT,CASSRDGGTEAFF
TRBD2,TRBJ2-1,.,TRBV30,TGTGCCTGGTTACCAGGACTAGCGGGAGCGGGTGAGCAGTTCTTC,CAWLPGLAGAGEQFF
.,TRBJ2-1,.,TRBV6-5,TGTGCCTCAGGGGACCGGAAAGGGTACAATGAGCAGTTCTTC,CASGDRKGYNEQFF
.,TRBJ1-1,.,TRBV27,TGTGCCAGCAGTTTATTTGGGTCACAGGGTCTAAACACTGAAGCTTTCTTT,CASSLFGSQGLNTEAFF
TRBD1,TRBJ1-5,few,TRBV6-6,TGTGCCAGCAGTACCGGGACAGGGTATTGGCAGCCCCAGCATTTT,CASSTGTGYWQPQHF
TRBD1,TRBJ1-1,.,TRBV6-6,TGTGCCAGCAGGGCGACAGGGGCTTCTGACACTGAAGCTTTCTTT,CASRATGASDTEAFF
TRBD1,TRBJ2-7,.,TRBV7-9,TGTGCCCACGGGGACAGTCCCTTCTACGAGCAGTACTTC,CAHGDSPFYEQYF
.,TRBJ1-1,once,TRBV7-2,TGTGCCAGCAGCTTAGGACAGGCACTGATGAACACTGAAGCTTTCTTT,CASSLGQALMNTEAFF
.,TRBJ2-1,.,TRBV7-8,TGTGCCAGCAGCTTAGCCAGGTTCAGGGCAAATGAGCAGTTCTTC,CASSLARFRANEQFF
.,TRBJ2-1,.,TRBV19,TGTGCCACTTCGATGACAGGCGTCTCCTACAATGAGCAGTTCTTC,CATSMTGVSYNEQFF
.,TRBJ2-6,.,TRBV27,TGTGCCAGCAGTGCCGACAGATACTCTGGGGCCAACGTCCTGACTTTC,CASSADRYSGANVLTF
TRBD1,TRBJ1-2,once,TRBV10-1,TGCGCCAGTCGGCCGGGACAGGGAATCTTTGGCTACACCTTC,CASRPGQGIFGYTF
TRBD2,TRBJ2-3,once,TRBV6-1,TGTGCCAGCAGTGAAGTGGGAAGCGGGGGTAGCACAGATACGCAGTATTTT,CASSEVGSGGSTDTQYF
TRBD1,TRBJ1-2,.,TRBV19,TGTGCCAGTATTCAAAGGACCGGGACAGACCCTCGTGGCTACACCTTC,CASIQRTGTDPRGYTF
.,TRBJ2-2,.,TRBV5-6,TGTGCCAGCAGCTTTGCCCGGACCGGGGAGCTGTTTTTT,CASSFARTGELFF
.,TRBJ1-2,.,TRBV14,TGTGCCAGCGAACAGGGATATGGCTACACCTTC,CASEQGYGYTF
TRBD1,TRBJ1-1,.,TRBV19,TGTGCCAGTAGTATACTCGGGACAGCGGGTACTGAAGCTTTCTTT,CASSILGTAGTEAFF
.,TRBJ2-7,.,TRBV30,TGTGCCTGGAGTGTATTGTCGGAGCAGTACTTC,CAWSVLSEQYF
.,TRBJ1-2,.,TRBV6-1,TGTGCCAGCAGTGCAGGCAGATACTATGGCTACACCTTC,CASSAGRYYGYTF
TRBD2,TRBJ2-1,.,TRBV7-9,TGTGCCAGCAGCTGGAAGACTAGCTATGAGCAGTTCTTC,CASSWKTSYEQFF
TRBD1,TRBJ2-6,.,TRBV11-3,TGTGCCAGCAGCTTAGGCCGGACAGGGGGCTCTGGGGCCAACGTCCTGACTTTC,CASSLGRTGGSGANVLTF
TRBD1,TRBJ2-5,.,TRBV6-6,TGTGCCATCAGAATGACAGGGGCTGGCGAGACCCAGTACTTC,CAIRMTGAGETQYF
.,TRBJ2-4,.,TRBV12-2,TGTGCAAGTCGCTTAAACCGGAACAGGGCCAACATTCAGTACTTC,CASRLNRNRANIQYF
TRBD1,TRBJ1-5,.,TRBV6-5,TGTGCCAGCAGTCCGGACAGGGGCGGCAATCAGCCCCAGCATTTT,CASSPDRGGNQPQHF
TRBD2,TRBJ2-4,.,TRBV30,TGTGCCTGGAGTCAAGCGGGAGTAATAAACATTCAGTACTTC,CAWSQAGVINIQYF
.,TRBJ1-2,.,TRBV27,TGTGCCAGCAGTTTAAGGGACACTCGGGGCTACACCTTC,CASSLRDTRGYTF
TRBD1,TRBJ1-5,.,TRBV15,TGTGCCACCAGCAGAGACCGGGACAGGGCCAGAGTCAGTCAGCCCCAGCATTTT,CATSRDRDRARVSQPQHF
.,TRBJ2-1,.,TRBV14,TGTGCCAGCGGAGGGAGCTATGAGCAGTTCTTC,CASGGSYEQFF
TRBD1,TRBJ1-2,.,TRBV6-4,TGTGCCAGCAGTGAGGCGGCAGGGGGCACCTATGGCTACACCTTC,CASSEAAGGTYGYTF
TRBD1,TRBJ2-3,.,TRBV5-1,TGCGCCAGCAGCTTTGAGGGACAGGGCACAGATACGCAGTATTTT,CASSFEGQGTDTQYF
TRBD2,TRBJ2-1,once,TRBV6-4,TGTGCCAGCAGTGACATGGGACTAGCGGGGGGTGAGCAGTTCTTC,CASSDMGLAGGEQFF
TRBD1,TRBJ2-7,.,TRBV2,TGTGCCAGGGACAGGGGGTCCAACTCCTACGAGCAGTACTTC,CARDRGSNSYEQYF
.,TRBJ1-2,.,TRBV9,TGTGCCAGCGGGGGGGTGACCTATGGCTACACCTTC,CASGGVTYGYTF
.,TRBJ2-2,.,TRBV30,TGTGCCCGAAGGGGGACGGCGGGAGTCGTTGTCACCGGGGAGCTGTTTTTT,CARRGTAGVVVTGELFF
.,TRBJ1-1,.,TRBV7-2,TGTGCCAGCAGCTTAATCCGTACACCGCCGAACACTGAAGCTTTCTTT,CASSLIRTPPNTEAFF
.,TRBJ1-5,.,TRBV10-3,TGTGCCATCAGTGAGTCTGAGGTTGGTCAGCCCCAGCATTTT,CAISESEVGQPQHF
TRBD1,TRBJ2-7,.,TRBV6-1,TGTGCCAGCAGTGATGGGGACAGGGGGCCCTACGAGCAGTACTTC,CASSDGDRGPYEQYF
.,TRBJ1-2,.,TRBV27,TGTGCCAGCAGTTTATCGCAGGGATTAAGGGTATTAGGCTACACCTTC,CASSLSQGLRVLGYTF
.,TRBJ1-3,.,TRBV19,TGTGCCAGTAGTATATGGCACGGAGACTCTGGAAACACCATATATTTT,CASSIWHGDSGNTIYF
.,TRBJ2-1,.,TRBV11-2,TGTGCGGGCAGCCCCGGTACTGAGCAGTTCTTC,CAGSPGTEQFF
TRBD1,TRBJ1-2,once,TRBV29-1,TGCAGCGTTGAGGCAGGGGGCGCGTCCTACACCTTC,CSVEAGGASYTF
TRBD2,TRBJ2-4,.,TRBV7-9,TGTGCCAGCAGCTTAGGGGAGGGAATAGCGGGTATAGCCAAAAACATTCAGTACTTC,CASSLGEGIAGIAKNIQYF
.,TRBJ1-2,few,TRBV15,TGTGCCACCAGCTTAGCGAGAAACTATGGCTACACCTTC,CATSLARNYGYTF
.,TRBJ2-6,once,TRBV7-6,TGTGCCAGCAGCCCCGTCCCGGGGGCTGGGGCCAACGTCCTGACTTTC,CASSPVPGAGANVLTF